Reported below is one T cell receptor (beta chain). Its specificity is unknown. The data were obtained in a study of T-cell reconstitution after alpha-beta-depleted transplantation in children. The TCRbeta library was prepared with unique molecular identifiers. TCRdb ran MiXCR on the PCR reads and lists one entry per CDR3 protein. Found here are just over 950,000 distinct CDR3 sequences, roughly 31% of them singletons; the top ten hold roughly 27%. Study-level findings and limits: T-cell numbers and diversity one year post-transplant derived largely from freshly generated T cells.

This CDR3 region has 15 residues. Losses at the gene ends were 5 bases for V and 4 bases for J; bases not matched to a gene: 6. Sequenced material: PBMCs, mostly from graft donor cells, taken 360 days after TCRalphabeta/CD19-depleted stem cell transplant. The chain joins TRBV12-3 or TRBV12-4 to TRBJ1-1, with 11 bases lining up with TRBD1. This TCR was sampled from a boy under three years old who had a stem cell transplant for SCID, so the T cells may come from the graft donor. For the CDR3, the DNA is TGTGCCAGCAGTCCCCGCGGGACAGGGGGCACTGAAGCTTTCTTT. It translates to CASSPRGTGGTEAFF.